Here is one TCR beta chain with its context. Antigen unknown. This sample stems from a study of blood T cells in healthy people across ages. Study-wide points: Age showed a roughly linear inverse relationship with TCR beta diversity per million T cells.

About 9.6 milliliters of peripheral blood were drawn from each donor into EDTA-treated tubes. No fewer than 7 million PBMCs went into each sample. Unmatched junction bases numbered 5, after V lost 2 bases and J lost 0 bases. This CDR3 is built from 16 residues. Germline CDR1 SGHRS, CDR2 YFSETQ. It was with a sample-barcoded 5' primer and a J-beta primer mix that a second PCR of about 6 to 12 cycles was run. Each cDNA molecule was tagged by a template-switch adaptor that had 12 random nucleotides. TCRdb reanalysed the 5' RACE reads using MiXCR and keeps one entry per CDR3 protein. The sample has about 2 million distinct CDR3 sequences, less than 50% seen once.

The sequence was obtained from a woman between 40 and 55 years old in good health. Sequenced input: blood. The V and J genes are TRBV5-1 and TRBJ2-7; TRBD2 matches 10 bases. CDR3 loop: CASSFSSGGFSYEQYF. The CDR3 DNA reads as TGCGCCAGCAGCTTTTCTAGCGGGGGTTTCTCCTACGAGCAGTACTTC.